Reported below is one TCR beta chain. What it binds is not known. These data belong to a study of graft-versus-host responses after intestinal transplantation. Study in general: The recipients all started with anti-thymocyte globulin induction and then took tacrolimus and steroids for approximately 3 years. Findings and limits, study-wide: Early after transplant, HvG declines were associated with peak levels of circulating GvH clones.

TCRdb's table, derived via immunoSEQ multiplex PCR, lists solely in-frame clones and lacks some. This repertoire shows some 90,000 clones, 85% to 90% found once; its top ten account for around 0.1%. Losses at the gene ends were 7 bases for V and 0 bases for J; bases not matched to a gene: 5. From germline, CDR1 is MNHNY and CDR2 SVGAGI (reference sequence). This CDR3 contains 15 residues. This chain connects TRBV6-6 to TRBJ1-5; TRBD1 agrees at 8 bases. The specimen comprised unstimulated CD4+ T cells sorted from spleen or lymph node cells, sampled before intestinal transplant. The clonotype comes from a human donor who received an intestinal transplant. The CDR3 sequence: CASTPRGLSNQPQHF. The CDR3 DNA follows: TGTGCCAGCACCCCCAGGGGGCTTAGCAATCAGCCCCAGCATTTT.